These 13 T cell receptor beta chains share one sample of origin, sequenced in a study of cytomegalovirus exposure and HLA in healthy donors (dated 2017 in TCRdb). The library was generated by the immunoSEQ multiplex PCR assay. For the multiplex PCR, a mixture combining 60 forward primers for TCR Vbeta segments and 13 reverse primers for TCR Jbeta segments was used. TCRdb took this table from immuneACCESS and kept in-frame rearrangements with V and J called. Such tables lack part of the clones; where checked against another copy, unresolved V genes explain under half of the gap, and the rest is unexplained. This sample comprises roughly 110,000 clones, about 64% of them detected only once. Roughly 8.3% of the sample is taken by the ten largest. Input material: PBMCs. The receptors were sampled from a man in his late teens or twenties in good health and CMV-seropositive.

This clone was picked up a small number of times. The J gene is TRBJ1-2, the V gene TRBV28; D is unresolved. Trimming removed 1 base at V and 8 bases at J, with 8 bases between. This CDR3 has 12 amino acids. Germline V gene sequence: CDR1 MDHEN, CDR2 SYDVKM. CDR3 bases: TGTGCCAGCAGTTTATCAGTTAAAGGCTACACCTTC. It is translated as CASSLSVKGYTF.

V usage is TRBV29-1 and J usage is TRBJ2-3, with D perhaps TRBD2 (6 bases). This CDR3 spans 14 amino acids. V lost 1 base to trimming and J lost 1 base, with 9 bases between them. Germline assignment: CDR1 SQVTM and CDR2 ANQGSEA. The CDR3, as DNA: TGCAGCGTTGAAGCGGGACTTCGCACAGATACGCAGTATTTT. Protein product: CSVEAGLRTDTQYF.

CDR3 nucleotide sequence: TGTGCCAGCAGCTTGGTGGTCCTAGCGGGGAGCACAGATACGCAGTATTTT. The encoded protein is CASSLVVLAGSTDTQYF. The chain has TRBV5-4 and TRBJ2-3; 9 nucleotides align to TRBD2. Germline loops: CDR1 SGHNT, CDR2 YYREEE (reference sequence). The CDR3 covers 17 residues. V lost 0 bases to trimming and J lost 0 bases; unmatched junction nucleotides: 5.

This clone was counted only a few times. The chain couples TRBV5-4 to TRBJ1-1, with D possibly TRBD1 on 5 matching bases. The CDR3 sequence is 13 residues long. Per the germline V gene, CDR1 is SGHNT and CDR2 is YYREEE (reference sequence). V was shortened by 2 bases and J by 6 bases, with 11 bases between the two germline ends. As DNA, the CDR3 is TGTGCCAGCAGCTTTGCCTTGACAGCTGAAGCTTTCTTT. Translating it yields CASSFALTAEAFF.

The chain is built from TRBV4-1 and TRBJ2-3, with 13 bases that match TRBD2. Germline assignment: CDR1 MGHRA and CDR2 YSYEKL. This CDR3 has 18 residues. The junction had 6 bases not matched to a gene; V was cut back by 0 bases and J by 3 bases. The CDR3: CASSQDSGLAGNTDTQYF. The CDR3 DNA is TGCGCCAGCAGCCAAGATTCGGGACTAGCGGGGAATACAGATACGCAGTATTTT.

The DNA for the CDR3 is TGTGCCAGCAGCGTAGCTCCGGGTGGCTATGGCTACACCTTC. As protein: CASSVAPGGYGYTF. The gene calls are TRBV9 and TRBJ1-2, with D unresolved. This CDR3 has 14 amino acids. The germline V gene encodes CDR1 SGDLS and CDR2 YYNGEE. The germline V and J ends were trimmed by 0 bases and 4 bases, with 10 bases remaining between them.

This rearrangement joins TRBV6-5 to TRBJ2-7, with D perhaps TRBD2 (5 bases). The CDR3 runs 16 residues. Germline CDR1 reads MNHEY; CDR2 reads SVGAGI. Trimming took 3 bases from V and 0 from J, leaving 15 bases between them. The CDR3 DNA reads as TGTGCCAGCAGTTATCCGGCCGGGGTGAGCTCCTACGAGCAGTACTTC. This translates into CASSYPAGVSSYEQYF.

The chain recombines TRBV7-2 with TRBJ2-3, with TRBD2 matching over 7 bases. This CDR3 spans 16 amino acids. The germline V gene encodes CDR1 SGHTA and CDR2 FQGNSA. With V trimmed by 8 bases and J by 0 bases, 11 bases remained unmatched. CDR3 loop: CASGTSDLASTDTQYF. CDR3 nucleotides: TGTGCCAGCGGCACTAGCGACCTAGCTAGCACAGATACGCAGTATTTT.

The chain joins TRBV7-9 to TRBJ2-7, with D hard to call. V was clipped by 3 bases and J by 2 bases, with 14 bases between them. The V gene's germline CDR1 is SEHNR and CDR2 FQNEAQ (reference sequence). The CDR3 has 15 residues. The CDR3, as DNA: TGTGCCAGCAGCTTTAGTGGAGTGAAGACCTACGAGCAGTACTTC. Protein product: CASSFSGVKTYEQYF.

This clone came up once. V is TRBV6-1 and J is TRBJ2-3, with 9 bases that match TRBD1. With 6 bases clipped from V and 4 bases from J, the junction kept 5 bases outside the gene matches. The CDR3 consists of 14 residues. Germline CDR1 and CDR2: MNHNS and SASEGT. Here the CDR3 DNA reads TGTGCCAGCAGAAAACAGGGGGCCGCAGATACGCAGTATTTT. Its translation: CASRKQGAADTQYF.

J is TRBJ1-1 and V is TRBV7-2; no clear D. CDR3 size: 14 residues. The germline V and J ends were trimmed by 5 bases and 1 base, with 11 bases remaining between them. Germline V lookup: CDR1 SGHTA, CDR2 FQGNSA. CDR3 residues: CASSPHRGNTEAFF. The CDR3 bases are TGTGCCAGCAGCCCCCATAGAGGGAACACTGAAGCTTTCTTT.

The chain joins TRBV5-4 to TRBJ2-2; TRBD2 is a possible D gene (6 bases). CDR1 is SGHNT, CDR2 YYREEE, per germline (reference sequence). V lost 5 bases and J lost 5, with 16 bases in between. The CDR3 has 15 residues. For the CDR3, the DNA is TGTGCCAGCAGGAGGGACTCTTTGGGGACCGGGGAGCTGTTTTTT. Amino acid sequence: CASRRDSLGTGELFF.

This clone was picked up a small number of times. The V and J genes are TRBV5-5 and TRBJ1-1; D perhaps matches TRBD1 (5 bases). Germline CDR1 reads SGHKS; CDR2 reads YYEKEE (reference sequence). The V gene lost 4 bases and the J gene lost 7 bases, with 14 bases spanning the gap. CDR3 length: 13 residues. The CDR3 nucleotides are TGTGCCAGCAGCCTTCAGGGCACAAATGAAGCTTTCTTT. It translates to CASSLQGTNEAFF. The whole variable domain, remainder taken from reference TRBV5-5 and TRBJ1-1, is DAGVTQSPTHLIKTRGQQVTLRCSPISGHKSVSWYQQVLGQGPQFIFQYYEKEERGRGNFPDRFSARQFPNYSSELNVNALLLGDSALYLCASSLQGTNEAFFGQGTRLTVV.